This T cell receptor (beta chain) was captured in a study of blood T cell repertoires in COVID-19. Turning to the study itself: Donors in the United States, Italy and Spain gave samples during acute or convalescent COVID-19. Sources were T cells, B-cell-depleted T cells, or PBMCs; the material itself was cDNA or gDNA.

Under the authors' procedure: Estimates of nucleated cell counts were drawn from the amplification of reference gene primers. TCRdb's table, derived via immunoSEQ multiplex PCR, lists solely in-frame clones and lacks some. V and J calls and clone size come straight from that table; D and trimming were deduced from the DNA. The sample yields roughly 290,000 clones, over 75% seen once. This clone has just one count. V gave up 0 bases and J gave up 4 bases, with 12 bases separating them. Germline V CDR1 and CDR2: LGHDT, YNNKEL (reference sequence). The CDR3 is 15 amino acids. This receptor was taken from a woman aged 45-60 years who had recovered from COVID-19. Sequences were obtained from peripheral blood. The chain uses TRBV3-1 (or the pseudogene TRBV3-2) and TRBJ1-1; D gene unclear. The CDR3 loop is CASSQELRLATEAFF. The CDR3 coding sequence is TGTGCCAGCAGCCAAGAGCTCAGGCTGGCCACTGAAGCTTTCTTT.